This T cell receptor (beta chain) stems from a study of T cells in localized non-small cell lung cancer. Study outcomes and limitations: In uninvolved adjacent lung, T cell clonality reached its highest value, exceeding tumor. The study sequenced only one region of the tumor. As a result, intratumor heterogeneity could not be excluded and remains possible. Adjacent lung was found to contain a median roughly 50 of the top 100 tumor clones. Increased T cell density in blood showed an association with longer overall survival.

Remarks on this clone: What it binds is not known.

This CDR3 has 15 residues. Trimming shortened V by 7 bases and J by 0 bases, and 13 bases separated the two germline ends. Looked up from germline, CDR1 is MNHNS and CDR2 is SASEGT. Profiled with immunoSEQ multiplex PCR; TCRdb holds only in-frame clones, not every one. The table records approximately 45,000 clones, 81% of them present only once. The origin of this receptor is a man between 35 and 75 years old with stage III lung adenocarcinoma. The material sequenced was peripheral blood mononuclear cells, taken before any cancer treatment. This chain uses TRBV6-1 with TRBJ2-4; D call uncertain. The CDR3 DNA follows: TGTGCCAGCATAATAAATGTGGTAGCCAAAAACATTCAGTACTTC. Residues: CASIINVVAKNIQYF.